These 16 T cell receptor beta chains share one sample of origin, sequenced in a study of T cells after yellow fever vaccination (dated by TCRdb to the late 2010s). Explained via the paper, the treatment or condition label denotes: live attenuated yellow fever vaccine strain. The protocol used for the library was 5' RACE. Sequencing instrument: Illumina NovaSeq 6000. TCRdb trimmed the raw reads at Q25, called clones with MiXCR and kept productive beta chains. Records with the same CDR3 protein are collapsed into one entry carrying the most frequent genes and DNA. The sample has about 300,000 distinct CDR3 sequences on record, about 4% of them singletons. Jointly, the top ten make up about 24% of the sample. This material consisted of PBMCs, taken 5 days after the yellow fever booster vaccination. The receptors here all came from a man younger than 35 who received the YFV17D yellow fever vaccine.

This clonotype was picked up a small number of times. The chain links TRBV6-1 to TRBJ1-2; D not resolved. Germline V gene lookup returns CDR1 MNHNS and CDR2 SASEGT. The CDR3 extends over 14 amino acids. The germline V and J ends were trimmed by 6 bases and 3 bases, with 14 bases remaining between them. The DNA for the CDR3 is TGTGCCAGCAGCGGGCCCGACACCTACTATGGCTACACCTTC. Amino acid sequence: CASSGPDTYYGYTF.

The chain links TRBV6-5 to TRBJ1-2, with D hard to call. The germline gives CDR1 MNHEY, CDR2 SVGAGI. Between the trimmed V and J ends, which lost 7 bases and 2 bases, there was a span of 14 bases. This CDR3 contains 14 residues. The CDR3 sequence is CASTSARKNYGYTF. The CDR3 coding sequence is TGTGCCAGCACCTCCGCACGGAAGAACTATGGCTACACCTTC.

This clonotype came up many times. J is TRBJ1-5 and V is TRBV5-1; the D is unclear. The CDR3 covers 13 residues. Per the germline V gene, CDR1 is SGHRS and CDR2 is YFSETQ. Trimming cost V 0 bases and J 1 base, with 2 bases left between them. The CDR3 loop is CASSLESNQPQHF. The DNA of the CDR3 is TGCGCCAGCAGCTTGGAGAGCAATCAGCCCCAGCATTTT.

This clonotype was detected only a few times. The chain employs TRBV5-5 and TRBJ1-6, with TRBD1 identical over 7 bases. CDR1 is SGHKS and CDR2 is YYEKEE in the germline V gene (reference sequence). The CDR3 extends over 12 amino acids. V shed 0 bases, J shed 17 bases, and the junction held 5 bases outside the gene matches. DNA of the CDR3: TGTGCCAGCAGCTTGGAACAGGGGACTTTCCACTTT. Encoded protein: CASSLEQGTFHF.

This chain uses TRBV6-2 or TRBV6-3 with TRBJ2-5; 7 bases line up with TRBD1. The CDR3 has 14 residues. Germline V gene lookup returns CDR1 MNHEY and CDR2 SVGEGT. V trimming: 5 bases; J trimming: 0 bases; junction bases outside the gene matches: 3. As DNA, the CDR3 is TGTGCCAGCAGTGGACAGGTGAACCAAGAGACCCAGTACTTC. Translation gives CASSGQVNQETQYF.

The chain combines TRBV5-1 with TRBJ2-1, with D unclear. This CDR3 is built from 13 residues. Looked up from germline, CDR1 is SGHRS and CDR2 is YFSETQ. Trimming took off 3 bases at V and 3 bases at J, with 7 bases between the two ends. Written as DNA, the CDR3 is TGCGCCAGCAGCTCCGGAATCTACAATGAGCAGTTCTTC. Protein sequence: CASSSGIYNEQFF.

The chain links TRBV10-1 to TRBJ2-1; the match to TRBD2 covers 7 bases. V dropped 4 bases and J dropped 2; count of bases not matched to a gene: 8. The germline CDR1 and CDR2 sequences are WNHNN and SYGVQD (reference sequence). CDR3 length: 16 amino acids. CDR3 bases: TGCGCCAGCAGTGTCACCGGCGGGAGCACCTACAATGAGCAGTTCTTC. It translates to CASSVTGGSTYNEQFF.

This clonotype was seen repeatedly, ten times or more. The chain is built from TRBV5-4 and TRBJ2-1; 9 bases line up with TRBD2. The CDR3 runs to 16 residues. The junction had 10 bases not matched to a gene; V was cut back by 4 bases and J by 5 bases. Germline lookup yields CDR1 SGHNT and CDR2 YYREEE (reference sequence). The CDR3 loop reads CASSRWGASGDNEQFF. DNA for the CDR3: TGTGCCAGCAGCCGGTGGGGGGCTAGCGGGGACAATGAGCAGTTCTTC. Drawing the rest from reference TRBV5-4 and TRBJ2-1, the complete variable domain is ETGVTQSPTHLIKTRGQQVTLRCSSQSGHNTVSWYQQALGQGPQFIFQYYREEENGRGNFPPRFSGLQFPNYSSELNVNALELDDSALYLCASSRWGASGDNEQFFGPGTRLTVL.

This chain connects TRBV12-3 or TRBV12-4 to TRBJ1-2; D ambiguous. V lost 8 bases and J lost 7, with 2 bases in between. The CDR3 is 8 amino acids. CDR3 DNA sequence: TGTGCCAGCGGTGGCTACACCTTC. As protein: CASGGYTF.

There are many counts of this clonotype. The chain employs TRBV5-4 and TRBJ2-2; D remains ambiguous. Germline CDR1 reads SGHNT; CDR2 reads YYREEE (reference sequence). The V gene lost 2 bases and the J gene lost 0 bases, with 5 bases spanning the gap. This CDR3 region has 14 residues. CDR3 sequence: CASSFDTNTGELFF. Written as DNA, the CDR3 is TGTGCCAGCAGCTTTGACACGAACACCGGGGAGCTGTTTTTT.

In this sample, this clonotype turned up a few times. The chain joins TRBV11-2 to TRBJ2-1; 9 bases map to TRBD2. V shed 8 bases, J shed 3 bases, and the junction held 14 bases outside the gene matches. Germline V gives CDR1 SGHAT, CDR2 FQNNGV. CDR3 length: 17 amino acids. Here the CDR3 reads CASLWGLAKGVYNEQFF. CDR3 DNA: TGTGCCAGCCTCTGGGGACTAGCCAAAGGAGTCTACAATGAGCAGTTCTTC. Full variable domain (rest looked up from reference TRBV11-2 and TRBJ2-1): EAGVAQSPRYKIIEKRQSVAFWCNPISGHATLYWYQQILGQGPKLLIQFQNNGVVDDSQLPKDRFSAERLKGVDSTLKIQPAKLEDSAVYLCASLWGLAKGVYNEQFFGPGTRLTVL.

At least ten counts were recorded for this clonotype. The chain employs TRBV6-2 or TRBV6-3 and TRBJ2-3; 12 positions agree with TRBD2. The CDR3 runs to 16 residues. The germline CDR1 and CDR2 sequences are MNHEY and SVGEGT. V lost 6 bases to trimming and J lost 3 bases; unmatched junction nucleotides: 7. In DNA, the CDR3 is TGTGCCAGCAGCCGATACGGACTAGCGGGGACAGATACGCAGTATTTT. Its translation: CASSRYGLAGTDTQYF.

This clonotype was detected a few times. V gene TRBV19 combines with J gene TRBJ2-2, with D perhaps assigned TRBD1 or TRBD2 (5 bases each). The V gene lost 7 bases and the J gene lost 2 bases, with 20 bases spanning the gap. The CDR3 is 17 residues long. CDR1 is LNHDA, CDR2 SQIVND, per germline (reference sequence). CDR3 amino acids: CASTGPRGRGNTGELFF. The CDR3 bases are TGTGCCAGTACCGGCCCTCGGGGACGGGGTAACACCGGGGAGCTGTTTTTT. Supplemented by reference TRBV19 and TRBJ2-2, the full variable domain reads DGGITQSPKYLFRKEGQNVTLSCEQNLNHDAMYWYRQDPGQGLRLIYYSQIVNDFQKGDIAEGYSVSREKKESFPLTVTSAQKNPTAFYLCASTGPRGRGNTGELFFGEGSRLTVL.

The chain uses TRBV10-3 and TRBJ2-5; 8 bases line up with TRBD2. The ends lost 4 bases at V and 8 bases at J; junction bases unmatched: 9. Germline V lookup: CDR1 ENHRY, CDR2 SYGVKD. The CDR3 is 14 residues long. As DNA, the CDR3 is TGTGCCATCAGTGGGCGGGGGGTCATAGGAACCCAGTACTTC. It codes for CAISGRGVIGTQYF.

The CDR3 DNA follows: TGTGCCAGCAGCTCAGGTACTAGCGGGAGCTCCTACAATGAGCAGTTCTTC. It is translated as CASSSGTSGSSYNEQFF. J is TRBJ2-1 and V is TRBV7-4; 11 nucleotides align to TRBD2. Trimming at V came to 4 bases and at J to 0 bases, leaving 5 bases not matched to a gene. The CDR3 contains 17 residues. The germline CDR1 and CDR2 sequences are SGHVT and SQSDAQ.

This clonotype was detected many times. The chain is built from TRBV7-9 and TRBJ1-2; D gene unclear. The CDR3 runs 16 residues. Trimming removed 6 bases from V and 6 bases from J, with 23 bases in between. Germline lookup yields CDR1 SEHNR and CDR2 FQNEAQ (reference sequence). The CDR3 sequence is CASRLTLGDEIDGYTF. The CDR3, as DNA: TGTGCCAGCAGACTTACCCTCGGGGATGAGATAGATGGCTACACCTTC.